One T cell receptor beta chain is described in this entry. The antigen remains unidentified. Only in-frame clones appear in the TCRdb table, and some are missing; sequencing was by immunoSEQ multiplex PCR. Of 1.6 million or so clones listed, more than 95% are singletons. Germline V gives CDR1 SGHTA, CDR2 FQGNSA. This CDR3 comprises 14 residues. Trimming left V 2 bases short and J 7 bases short, with 12 bases between. This specimen belongs to a study of shared clonotypes between healthy human individuals. General study findings and limits: The sharing of 5% to 6.5% of naive CD4 clonotypes was seen across a handful of donors.

The sequenced sample consisted of naive CD4+ T cells sorted from blood. The sample's subset: CD45RA+ positively selected. The TCR sequence derives from a man younger than 40 in good health. The chain has TRBV7-2 and TRBJ2-4, with a tentative D call TRBD1 (5 bases). CDR3 coding DNA: TGTGCCAGCAGCTTACAGGGATTTTCTAACATTCAGTACTTC. It translates to CASSLQGFSNIQYF.